One and the same sample provided the 11 T cell receptor beta chains below, sequenced in a study of cytomegalovirus exposure and HLA in healthy donors. It was with 60 Vbeta and 13 Jbeta primers that the PCR ran. The data were produced by immunoSEQ multiplex PCR, yet TCRdb's version contains in-frame clones alone and is incomplete. The table includes 150,000 to 200,000 clones, roughly 80% detected once. The material sequenced was PBMCs. Receptors originate from a female donor in good health and CMV-seronegative.

The chain recombines TRBV6-1 with TRBJ2-3; TRBD1 matches at 9 bases. The CDR3 consists of 17 residues. V gave up 6 bases and J gave up 3 bases; unmatched junction bases: 13. CDR1 and CDR2 (germline): MNHNS, SASEGT. The CDR3 spells CASRENLGTGWTDTQYF. The CDR3, as DNA: TGTGCCAGCAGAGAAAACCTCGGGACAGGGTGGACAGATACGCAGTATTTT.

V usage is TRBV9 and J usage is TRBJ2-1; 7 nucleotides align to TRBD2. The V and J ends lost 4 bases and 5 bases, in that order; junction bases with no gene match: 12. Germline CDR1 is SGDLS and CDR2 is YYNGEE. CDR3 length: 16 amino acids. CDR3 amino acids: CASSPRTSALDNEQFF. CDR3 bases: TGTGCCAGCAGCCCCCGAACTAGCGCCTTAGACAATGAGCAGTTCTTC.

The chain employs TRBV9 and TRBJ2-5, with D perhaps matching TRBD2 (7 bases). The V end lost 4 bases, the J end lost 2 bases, and 12 bases lay between the germline ends. CDR3 size: 14 residues. From germline, CDR1 is SGDLS and CDR2 YYNGEE. The CDR3 sequence: CASSPAGQQETQYF. The CDR3 DNA is TGTGCCAGCAGCCCAGCGGGACAACAAGAGACCCAGTACTTC.

Only a few counts were recorded for this clone. The sample contains more than one DNA sequence encoding this CDR3. The chain has TRBV5-1 and TRBJ1-5, with a tentative D call TRBD1 (6 bases). V was shortened by 0 bases and J by 4 bases, with 11 bases between the two germline ends. This CDR3 spans 15 amino acids. Germline CDR1 reads SGHRS; CDR2 reads YFSETQ. CDR3 bases: TGCGCCAGCAGCTTGGAGGGCCAGGGGAATCAGCCCCAGCATTTT. Translating it yields CASSLEGQGNQPQHF.

The CDR3 sequence is CASSPIPGDIQPQHF. The CDR3 DNA reads TGTGCCAGCAGCCCGATCCCAGGGGATATTCAGCCCCAGCATTTT. This chain connects TRBV7-2 to TRBJ1-5; possibly TRBD1 for D (6 bases). V was trimmed by 5 bases and J by 6 bases, leaving 17 bases between them. Germline values: CDR1 SGHTA, CDR2 FQGNSA. The CDR3 has 15 residues.

Concerning this clone itself: This sample also contains other DNA sequences that code for the same CDR3. The chain combines TRBV30 with TRBJ2-5, with 7 bases that match TRBD1. V lost 5 bases and J lost 1; bases outside the gene matches: 4. The CDR3 has 13 amino acids. Germline-derived CDR1 and CDR2 are GTSNPN and SVGIG (reference sequence). CDR3 nucleotides: TGTGCCTGGTCCGGGACAGTCCAAGAGACCCAGTACTTC. Residues: CAWSGTVQETQYF.

The V gene is TRBV18, the J gene TRBJ2-3; TRBD1 matches 7 bases. J gave up 2 bases and V 3 bases, and 2 bases lay outside the gene matches. The CDR3 is made up of 14 amino acids. Looked up from germline, CDR1 is KGHSH and CDR2 is LQKENI. CDR3 protein: CASSPDRTTDTQYF. The CDR3 DNA follows: TGTGCCAGCTCACCGGACAGGACCACAGATACGCAGTATTTT.

The rearrangement joins TRBV14 to TRBJ2-1, with TRBD1 matching over 9 bases. Germline lookup yields CDR1 SGHDN and CDR2 FVKESK. The V gene end was trimmed by 1 base and the J gene end by 8 bases; junction bases not matched to a gene: 12. The CDR3 has 17 residues. CDR3 sequence reads: CASSQAFTGGILDEQFF. The CDR3 DNA sequence: TGTGCCAGCAGCCAAGCCTTTACAGGGGGCATATTGGATGAGCAGTTCTTC.

The genes are TRBV7-9 and TRBJ1-1; D unresolved. The V gene's germline CDR1 is SEHNR and CDR2 FQNEAQ (reference sequence). V was clipped by 1 base and J by 7 bases, with 10 bases between them. The CDR3 has 13 amino acids. The CDR3 DNA sequence: TGTGCCAGCAGCTTAGGGCCGAGGGATGAAGCTTTCTTT. It encodes CASSLGPRDEAFF.

This clone was observed once. This chain links TRBV30 with TRBJ2-2, with D possibly being TRBD2 (6 bases). Germline V lookup: CDR1 GTSNPN, CDR2 SVGIG (reference sequence). V gave up 7 bases and J gave up 1 base, with 10 bases separating them. The CDR3 loop spans 13 amino acids. CDR3 amino acids: CASGGRNTGELFF. CDR3 DNA sequence: TGTGCCTCCGGGGGAAGGAACACCGGGGAGCTGTTTTTT.

This chain uses TRBV5-4 with TRBJ2-1, with 8 nucleotides matching TRBD2. J gave up 3 bases and V 3 bases, and 5 bases lay outside the gene matches. The germline CDR1 and CDR2 sequences are SGHNT and YYREEE (reference sequence). The CDR3 has 15 amino acids. The DNA of the CDR3 is TGTGCCAGCAGCTCCGCCGGGGGGGACTACAATGAGCAGTTCTTC. This codes for CASSSAGGDYNEQFF.